A selection of T cell receptor beta chains follows, all from one sample in a study of cytomegalovirus exposure and HLA in healthy donors. Sequencing used immunoSEQ multiplex PCR; TCRdb keeps in-frame clones, though not all of them. Among over 85,000 clones listed, approximately 84% were seen once. Sequenced: PBMCs. The receptors stem from a man in his forties in good health and CMV-seronegative. Both conserved end residues are part of each CDR3. The D gene is left open where the match is weak. Where a row states a size, it is once, few, many or the class of an expanded clone; other rows omit it.

D	J	V	size	CDR3	DNA
TRBD1	TRBJ1-1	TRBV6-5	.	CASSWTNRGGYAEAFF	TGTGCCAGCAGTTGGACCAACAGGGGAGGATACGCTGAAGCTTTCTTT
.	TRBJ2-1	TRBV7-2	.	CASSLAMRGSDEQFF	TGTGCCAGCAGCTTAGCGATGAGGGGGAGCGATGAGCAGTTCTTC
.	TRBJ1-3	TRBV29-1	.	CSVEQTGGNTIYF	TGCAGCGTTGAACAGACTGGGGGAAACACCATATATTTT
.	TRBJ1-1	TRBV19	few	CASTTLGGGGTEAFF	TGTGCCAGTACCACACTAGGGGGGGGAGGCACTGAAGCTTTCTTT
.	TRBJ2-5	TRBV21-1	.	CASSNLDSNVSQETQYF	TGTGCCAGCAGCAACCTGGACAGCAACGTTAGTCAAGAGACCCAGTACTTC
TRBD1	TRBJ2-7	TRBV6-5	.	CASSSLLGTGVAEQYF	TGTGCCAGCAGTTCACTCCTAGGGACAGGGGTCGCCGAGCAGTACTTC
TRBD2	TRBJ2-3	TRBV6-5	.	CASSGVDDTQYF	TGTGCCAGTAGCGGGGTCGATGATACGCAGTATTTT
.	TRBJ1-1	TRBV7-2	.	CASSQGRGAITEAFF	TGTGCCAGCAGCCAGGGGCGGGGGGCGATCACTGAAGCTTTCTTT
TRBD1	TRBJ1-1	TRBV10-3	.	CATRQGAIPEAFF	TGTGCCACTAGACAGGGGGCGATCCCTGAAGCTTTCTTT
.	TRBJ1-5	TRBV4-2	.	CASRGESNQPQHF	TGTGCCAGCCGCGGGGAAAGCAATCAGCCCCAGCATTTT
.	TRBJ2-7	TRBV9	.	CASSARQHGAYEQYF	TGTGCCAGCAGCGCCCGACAGCACGGCGCCTACGAGCAGTACTTC
TRBD1	TRBJ2-7	TRBV2	.	CASSGRDRFSYEQYF	TGTGCCAGCAGTGGAAGGGACAGATTCTCCTACGAGCAGTACTTC
.	TRBJ1-6	TRBV6-1	.	CASSGLGVANSPLHF	TGTGCCAGCAGTGGCCTAGGGGTGGCTAATTCACCCCTCCACTTT
.	TRBJ1-6	TRBV9	.	CASSASSYNSPLHF	TGTGCCAGCAGCGCTAGCTCCTATAATTCACCCCTCCACTTT
.	TRBJ2-1	TRBV4-1	.	CASSQDKSGPNEQFF	TGCGCCAGCAGCCAAGATAAGAGCGGTCCTAATGAGCAGTTCTTC
.	TRBJ1-2	TRBV7-9	.	CASSPGENYGYTF	TGTGCCAGCAGCCCCGGGGAAAACTATGGCTACACCTTC
TRBD1	TRBJ1-6	TRBV6-6	once	CASRGQGSYNSPLHF	TGTGCCAGCAGGGGACAGGGAAGCTATAATTCACCCCTCCACTTT
TRBD1	TRBJ1-1	TRBV5-1	.	CASSPGQGNTEAFF	TGCGCCAGCAGCCCGGGACAGGGGAACACTGAAGCTTTCTTT
.	TRBJ1-2	TRBV7-2	.	CASSLGQGLAYGYTF	TGTGCCAGCAGCTTAGGGCAGGGGCTGGCCTATGGCTACACCTTC
.	TRBJ2-3	TRBV14	once	CASSLWGQKADTQYF	TGTGCCAGCAGCCTCTGGGGGCAGAAGGCAGATACGCAGTATTTT
TRBD2	TRBJ2-5	TRBV29-1	.	CSVDTGRGGETQYF	TGCAGCGTTGATACGGGTAGGGGAGGGGAGACCCAGTACTTC
TRBD1	TRBJ1-5	TRBV7-2	.	CASSWTGPQPQHF	TGTGCCAGCAGTTGGACAGGGCCTCAGCCCCAGCATTTT
.	TRBJ1-5	TRBV4-2	.	CASSQAPPGARQPQHF	TGTGCCAGCAGCCAAGCCCCCCCAGGGGCACGGCAGCCCCAGCATTTT
TRBD1	TRBJ2-7	TRBV7-2	.	CASRGTDFYEQYF	TGTGCCAGTCGAGGGACAGATTTTTACGAGCAGTACTTC
.	TRBJ2-7	TRBV7-9	.	CASSLVGTGAYEQYF	TGTGCCAGCTCATTGGTCGGGACGGGGGCCTACGAGCAGTACTTC
.	TRBJ1-1	TRBV5-1	.	CASSSKGHLNVFDTEAFF	TGCGCCAGCAGCTCGAAGGGACACCTTAACGTGTTTGACACTGAAGCTTTCTTT
.	TRBJ1-4	TRBV30	.	CAWSETTTTNEKLFF	TGTGCCTGGAGTGAAACGACAACAACTAATGAAAAACTGTTTTTT
TRBD1	TRBJ1-5	TRBV7-6	.	CASSLSGGRNQPQHF	TGTGCCAGCAGCTTATCAGGGGGCCGCAATCAGCCCCAGCATTTT
.	TRBJ2-7	TRBV13	.	CASSAPRGGEQYF	TGTGCCAGCAGCGCTCCCCGGGGTGGTGAGCAGTACTTC
TRBD2	TRBJ2-7	TRBV6-5	.	CATGAGGYEQYF	TGTGCCACAGGGGCGGGGGGCTACGAGCAGTACTTC
TRBD1	TRBJ1-2	TRBV27	.	CASTRGQGFSGYTF	TGTGCCAGCACCCGGGGACAGGGTTTCTCTGGCTACACCTTC
.	TRBJ1-1	TRBV5-1	.	CASSYGGYMNTEAFF	TGCGCCAGCAGCTACGGAGGGTATATGAACACTGAAGCTTTCTTT
.	TRBJ1-4	TRBV15	.	CATSRGLHEKLFF	TGTGCCACCAGCAGGGGCCTCCATGAAAAACTGTTTTTT
TRBD1	TRBJ1-4	TRBV5-5	.	CASSWDRGGEKLFF	TGTGCCAGCAGCTGGGACAGGGGAGGCGAAAAACTGTTTTTT
TRBD1	TRBJ1-2	TRBV5-4	few	CASSSGPGQGGGYTF	TGTGCCAGCAGCTCCGGACCGGGACAGGGGGGTGGCTACACCTTC
TRBD1	TRBJ2-7	TRBV5-1	.	CASSLFAGGGQGIREQYF	TGCGCCAGCAGCTTGTTCGCGGGCGGGGGACAGGGTATTCGGGAGCAGTACTTC
TRBD1	TRBJ2-7	TRBV28	.	CASSFGSVQGAGEQYF	TGTGCCAGCAGTTTTGGGTCTGTACAGGGGGCTGGGGAGCAGTACTTC
TRBD1	TRBJ1-4	TRBV28	.	CASSLIRRTGRYEKLFF	TGTGCCAGCAGTTTAATCCGTAGGACAGGGAGATATGAAAAACTGTTTTTT